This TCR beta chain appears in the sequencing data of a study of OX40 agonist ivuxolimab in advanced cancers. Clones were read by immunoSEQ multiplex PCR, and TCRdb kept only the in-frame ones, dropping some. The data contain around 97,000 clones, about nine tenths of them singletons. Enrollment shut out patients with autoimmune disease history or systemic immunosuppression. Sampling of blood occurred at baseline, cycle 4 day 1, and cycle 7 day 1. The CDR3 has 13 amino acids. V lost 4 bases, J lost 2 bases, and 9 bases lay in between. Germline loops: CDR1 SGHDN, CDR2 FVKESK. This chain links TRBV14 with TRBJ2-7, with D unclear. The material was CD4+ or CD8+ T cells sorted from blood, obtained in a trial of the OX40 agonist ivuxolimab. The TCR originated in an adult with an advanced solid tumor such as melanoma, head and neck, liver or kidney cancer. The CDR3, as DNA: TGTGCCAGCAGCCTTACAGTTACCTACGAGCAGTACTTC. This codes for CASSLTVTYEQYF.